This T cell receptor (beta chain) was documented in a study of T cell repertoires in cytomegalovirus infection. TCRdb analysed the reads with MiXCR anew, one entry per CDR3 protein. The data hold 500,000 or so distinct CDR3 sequences, with 15% to 20% observed a single time. This clonotype was seen only a few times. The CDR3 extends over 14 amino acids. V dropped 2 bases and J dropped 1 base, with 9 bases sitting between them. CDR1 and CDR2 from the germline V gene are MNHEY and SMNVEV (reference sequence). The sample consisted of CD8+ T cells from PBMCs. This receptor was taken from a human donor in good health (CMV status not recorded). Some clones in this sample may be carry-over from other donors' samples. V usage is TRBV27 and J usage is TRBJ2-7; D is possibly TRBD2 (6 bases). The CDR3 region is CASSLLAPSYEQYF. The DNA for the CDR3 is TGTGCCAGCAGTTTACTAGCGCCGTCCTACGAGCAGTACTTC.